A selection of T cell receptor beta chains follows, all from one sample in a study of long-term antiretroviral therapy in people with HIV. Sequencing used immunoSEQ multiplex PCR; TCRdb keeps in-frame clones, though not all of them. Of tens of thousands of clones listed, approximately 85% are singletons. The starting material was unsorted PBMCs, obtained 0.8 years before starting antiretroviral therapy. Receptor source: a man between 18 and 29 years old with HIV. Each CDR3 is given with its conserved first and last residue. The order of the fields is clone size, D gene, V gene, J gene, CDR3 length, CDR3 DNA, CDR3 protein. The D gene is left open where the match is weak. The size field is filled for only some rows; it gives once, few, many or a size class.

NA,NA,TRBV30,TRBJ2-2,16,TGTGCCTGGAGTGTAGAAGACCCCGCGAACACCGGGGAGCTGTTTTTT,CAWSVEDPANTGELFF
NA,NA,TRBV21-1,TRBJ1-2,12,TGTGCCAGCACCATTCTGGGGTTTGGCTACACCTTC,CASTILGFGYTF
few,NA,TRBV6-1,TRBJ1-1,13,TGTGCCAGCAGTGAAGGGCTTCACACTGAAGCTTTCTTT,CASSEGLHTEAFF
NA,NA,TRBV5-5,TRBJ2-1,18,TGTGCCAGCAGCTTGGGTCGCTTCCCCGGGCCACACTACAATGAGCAGTTCTTC,CASSLGRFPGPHYNEQFF
NA,TRBD1,TRBV7-9,TRBJ1-2,13,TGTGCCAGCAGCACGACAGGGGGCTTTGGCTACACCTTC,CASSTTGGFGYTF
NA,NA,TRBV14,TRBJ1-1,12,TGTGCCAGCAGCCAAGACATCAGGGAAGCTTTCTTT,CASSQDIREAFF
NA,NA,TRBV10-2,TRBJ2-5,13,TGCGCCAGTAGTGTACGCAACCTTGAGACCCAGTACTTC,CASSVRNLETQYF
NA,NA,TRBV4-1,TRBJ1-5,15,TGCGCCAGCAGCCAAGGAGGCGGGGGGAATCAGCCCCAGCATTTT,CASSQGGGGNQPQHF
NA,NA,TRBV7-2,TRBJ2-3,15,TGTGCCAGCAGTCAAGAGCGGACCACCACAGATACGCAGTATTTT,CASSQERTTTDTQYF
NA,NA,TRBV6-5,TRBJ1-2,14,TGTGCCAGCAGTTACAGTCAGGGAATCTATGGCTACACCTTC,CASSYSQGIYGYTF
NA,NA,TRBV19,TRBJ2-4,13,TGTGCCAGTAGACCCTTAGCCAAAAACATTCAGTACTTC,CASRPLAKNIQYF
NA,NA,TRBV6-5,TRBJ1-1,11,TGTGCCTGCTCTCGGGCCTCTGAAGCTTTCTTT,CACSRASEAFF
NA,NA,TRBV4-1,TRBJ2-1,17,TGCGCCAGCAGCCAAGAGCCCGGGACGAGGCCTTACAATGAGCAGTTCTTC,CASSQEPGTRPYNEQFF
NA,NA,TRBV19,TRBJ1-2,12,TGTGCCAGTAGTCCGAGACAGGATGGCTACACCTTC,CASSPRQDGYTF
few,NA,TRBV7-9,TRBJ2-7,14,TGTGCCAGCAGCTTAGGTACGACCTCCTACGAGCAGTACTTC,CASSLGTTSYEQYF
NA,NA,TRBV7-2,TRBJ2-6,13,TGTGCCAGCAGCTTAGGGGTTGGTTACGTCCTGACTTTC,CASSLGVGYVLTF
NA,NA,TRBV19,TRBJ1-4,12,TGTGCCAGCGGCAGGGTGCCAGAAAAACTGTTTTTT,CASGRVPEKLFF
NA,NA,TRBV6-5,TRBJ1-1,14,TGTGCCAGCAGGCTACGTCCAGCGAACACTGAAGCTTTCTTT,CASRLRPANTEAFF
NA,NA,TRBV20-1,TRBJ1-2,11,TGCAGTGCTAGGGGCGGGGGAGGCTACACCTTC,CSARGGGGYTF
NA,TRBD1,TRBV7-9,TRBJ2-2,14,TGTGCCAGCAGCTCCCAGGGGGCGTTCGGGGAGCTGTTTTTT,CASSSQGAFGELFF